Presented here are 32 T cell receptor beta chains from one specimen sequenced in a study of T cells in Graves' hyperthyroidism and ophthalmopathy. Using RNA transcripts as the source, TCR beta CDR3 regions were amplified. An initial round of RT-PCR targeting the TCR CDR3 relied on the HTBI primer set. One entry per CDR3 protein, called by TCRdb with MiXCR from the multiplex PCR reads. The table shows about 290,000 distinct CDR3 sequences, with 13% occurring only once. Sample: blood. Receptor source: a woman younger than 45 with Graves' hyperthyroidism that later progressed to Graves' ophthalmopathy.

There are a few counts of this clonotype. This sequence joins TRBV27 and TRBJ2-1; 8 bases map to TRBD2. The CDR3 is 14 residues long. The germline CDR1 and CDR2 sequences are MNHEY and SMNVEV (reference sequence). Trimming took 3 bases from V and 6 from J; bases not matched to a gene: 4. This chain's CDR3 is CASSLSSGLNEQFF. The CDR3, as DNA: TGTGCCAGCAGTTTGTCTAGCGGGCTCAATGAGCAGTTCTTC.

Remarks on this clonotype: Being one base from a much bigger clone, this may be a read error. This sequence joins TRBV12-3 or TRBV12-4 and TRBJ2-1, with a tentative D call TRBD2 (6 bases). The CDR3 contains 14 residues. The CDR3 protein is CASSFTSPQGEQLF. In DNA form, the CDR3 reads TGTGCCAGCAGTTTTACTAGCCCTCAGGGTGAGCAGCTCTTC.

This clonotype was found a few times. The V gene is TRBV3-1, the J gene TRBJ2-3; TRBD2 is a possible D gene (6 bases). This CDR3 is built from 17 residues. Trimming shortened V by 1 base and J by 2 bases, and 16 bases separated the two germline ends. Germline CDR1 LGHDT, CDR2 YNNKEL (reference sequence). The CDR3 reads CASSQVPGSSITDTQYF. The DNA of the CDR3 is TGTGCCAGCAGCCAAGTCCCCGGGAGTTCCATCACAGATACGCAGTATTTT.

This clonotype was found many times. The chain couples TRBV20-1 to TRBJ1-4; 8 nucleotides match TRBD1. The CDR3 totals 13 residues. Germline CDR1 reads DFQATT; CDR2 reads SNEGSKA (reference sequence). Germline trimming cut 4 bases from V and 7 bases from J; bases unmatched to any gene: 5. The CDR3 nucleotides read TGCAGTGCTAAGGACAGGGTGCGTGAAAAACTGTTTTTT. This encodes CSAKDRVREKLFF.

Ten or more counts support this clonotype. The V and J genes are TRBV7-9 and TRBJ2-3, with 8 bases lining up with TRBD1. V shed 4 bases, J shed 3 bases, and the junction held 6 bases outside the gene matches. CDR3 size: 15 residues. The V gene's germline CDR1 is SEHNR and CDR2 FQNEAQ (reference sequence). The CDR3 sequence: CASSSRQGWTDTQYF. CDR3 nucleotide sequence: TGTGCCAGCAGCTCTCGACAGGGGTGGACAGATACGCAGTATTTT.

There are many counts of this clonotype. This sequence joins TRBV12-3 or TRBV12-4 and TRBJ2-7; D not resolved. CDR3 length: 14 amino acids. Trimming shortened V by 6 bases and J by 9 bases, and 21 bases separated the two germline ends. CDR3 sequence: CASSPPESFNGQYF. CDR3 sequence (DNA): TGTGCCAGCAGCCCCCCGGAGTCTTTTAACGGGCAGTACTTC.

This clonotype was found many times. In DNA form, the CDR3 reads TGTGCCAGCAGCTCCCTATCTGGCGGCTACAATGAGCAGTTCTTC. It specifies CASSSLSGGYNEQFF. V gene TRBV7-2 combines with J gene TRBJ2-1; D gene ambiguous. Germline V gene data show CDR1 as SGHTA and CDR2 as FQGNSA. The V end lost 4 bases, the J end lost 3 bases, and 13 bases lay between the germline ends. The CDR3 spans 15 residues. The full variable domain, rest sourced from reference TRBV7-2 and TRBJ2-1, is GAGVSQSPSNKVTEKGKDVELRCDPISGHTALYWYRQSLGQGLEFLIYFQGNSAPDKSGLPSDRFSAERTGGSVSTLTIQRTQQEDSAVYLCASSSLSGGYNEQFFGPGTRLTVL.

V is TRBV5-6 and J is TRBJ1-2, with 8 bases matching TRBD1. The germline gives CDR1 SGHDT, CDR2 YYEEEE. The CDR3 is made up of 15 amino acids. Trimming took 5 bases from V and 2 from J; bases not matched to a gene: 8. CDR3 in DNA: TGTGCCAGCAGGTCTGACAGGGGATTAAACTATGGCTACACCTTC. Its translation is CASRSDRGLNYGYTF.

This clonotype was recorded a few times. The rearrangement uses TRBV6-2 or TRBV6-3 and TRBJ2-7; possibly TRBD1 for D (5 bases). With 6 bases removed from V and 2 bases from J, the gap between germline ends came to 14 bases. Germline V gives CDR1 MNHEY, CDR2 SVGEGT. The CDR3 sequence is 14 residues long. The CDR3 DNA sequence: TGTGCCAGCAGCAAACAGGAAAATGCCTACGAGCAGTACTTC. It yields the protein CASSKQENAYEQYF.

This CDR3 is CSVDSMNTEAFF. As DNA, the CDR3 is TGCAGCGTGGACAGTATGAACACTGAAGCTTTCTTT. The chain links TRBV29-1 to TRBJ1-1; D perhaps matches TRBD1 (6 bases). The V and J ends lost 6 bases and 0 bases respectively, with 8 bases between them. The CDR3 loop spans 12 amino acids. The germline V gene encodes CDR1 SQVTM and CDR2 ANQGSEA.

This clonotype occurred many times. The chain has TRBV6-1 and TRBJ1-5; 7 nucleotides align to TRBD1. This CDR3 spans 13 amino acids. CDR1 MNHNS and CDR2 SASEGT come from the germline V gene. Trimming removed 5 bases from V and 6 bases from J; junction bases left unmatched: 4. CDR3 sequence: CASSLDRVQPQHF. DNA of the CDR3: TGTGCCAGCAGTCTTGACAGGGTTCAGCCCCAGCATTTT.

The chain carries TRBV7-9 and TRBJ1-4; D is perhaps TRBD1 (6 bases). Trimming stripped 7 bases from V and 6 bases from J, with 15 bases between. The CDR3 consists of 14 residues. The V gene's germline CDR1 is SEHNR and CDR2 FQNEAQ (reference sequence). Here the CDR3 reads CASTQGGKDEKLFF. The CDR3 bases are TGTGCCAGCACCCAAGGGGGGAAGGATGAAAAACTGTTTTTT.

This clonotype was seen a few times. The CDR3 sequence: CASSLAGLDFSGANVLTF. CDR3 sequence (DNA): TGTGCCAGCAGCTTAGCGGGATTAGACTTCTCTGGGGCCAACGTCCTGACTTTC. The chain carries TRBV7-8 and TRBJ2-6; no firm D call. The V end lost 0 bases, the J end lost 0 bases, and 12 bases lay between the germline ends. The germline V gene encodes CDR1 SGHVS and CDR2 FQNEAQ. The CDR3 runs 18 residues.

This clonotype showed up many times. J is TRBJ2-7 and V is TRBV20-1; no reliable D call. Per the germline V gene, CDR1 is DFQATT and CDR2 is SNEGSKA (reference sequence). This CDR3 comprises 12 residues. Trimming left V 2 bases short and J 7 bases short, with 12 bases between. The CDR3 loop is CSARSSGLEQYF. CDR3 DNA sequence: TGCAGTGCTAGAAGTTCGGGCTTAGAGCAGTACTTC.

At least ten counts were recorded for this clonotype. The chain uses TRBV3-1 and TRBJ2-7; 13 positions agree with TRBD2. The CDR3 sequence is 16 residues long. Per the germline V gene, CDR1 is LGHDT and CDR2 is YNNKEL (reference sequence). V trimming: 3 bases; J trimming: 1 base; junction bases outside the gene matches: 3. The CDR3 spells CASSHQLAGGSYEQYF. CDR3 bases: TGTGCCAGCAGCCATCAACTAGCGGGAGGGTCCTACGAGCAGTACTTC.

This clonotype was seen ten or more times. The rearrangement uses TRBV7-4 and TRBJ1-5; the D is unclear. The CDR3 is made up of 15 amino acids. The germline V gene encodes CDR1 SGHVT and CDR2 SQSDAQ. Trimming left V 0 bases short and J 7 bases short, with 13 bases between. The DNA of the CDR3 is TGTGCCAGCAGCTTAGCTCCGGGTAGGGAGCAGCCCCAGCATTTT. Protein product: CASSLAPGREQPQHF.

This clonotype was recorded many times. The J gene is TRBJ1-5, the V gene TRBV30; weak D call: TRBD1 (6 bases). The germline V gene encodes CDR1 GTSNPN and CDR2 SVGIG (reference sequence). This CDR3 is built from 14 residues. V shed 0 bases and J shed 4 bases, with 10 bases lying between them. The CDR3 DNA reads as TGTGCCTGGAGTGTAGGACAGCCAAATCAGCCCCAGCATTTT. Encoded protein: CAWSVGQPNQPQHF.

The table lists this clonotype with a few counts. A read error is possible here, since a much larger clone lies one base away. This sequence joins TRBV30 and TRBJ2-3; 7 bases agree with TRBD2. Germline loops: CDR1 GTSNPN, CDR2 SVGIG (reference sequence). Trimming at V came to 8 bases and at J to 0 bases, leaving 2 bases not matched to a gene. The CDR3 covers 12 residues. DNA for the CDR3: TGTGCCCTAGCGGATAGCACAGATACGCAGTATTTT. Protein: CALADSTDTQYF.

This clonotype was observed at least ten times. The chain couples TRBV7-3 to TRBJ2-2, with D possibly being TRBD1 or TRBD2 (6 bases each). The germline gives CDR1 SGHTA, CDR2 FQGTGA. Trimming removed 8 bases from V and 5 bases from J, with 15 bases in between. The CDR3 has 14 residues. CDR3 sequence (DNA): TGTGCCAGCGCACCCGGAGGGGGGACCGGGGAGCTGTTTTTT. This codes for CASAPGGGTGELFF.

The chain carries TRBV10-3 and TRBJ2-5; 10 bases match TRBD2. The V gene end was trimmed by 7 bases and the J gene end by 5 bases; junction bases not matched to a gene: 7. From germline, CDR1 is ENHRY and CDR2 SYGVKD. This CDR3 has 14 residues. In DNA form, the CDR3 reads TGTGCCATCAAGGAGCGGGAGGGGGGTGAGACCCAGTACTTC. This translates into CAIKEREGGETQYF.

This clonotype was recorded at least ten times. The V call is TRBV6-1, the J call TRBJ1-2, with 10 bases fitting TRBD1. Germline V lookup: CDR1 MNHNS, CDR2 SASEGT. V trimming: 5 bases; J trimming: 8 bases; junction bases outside the gene matches: 8. This CDR3 has 14 residues. The CDR3 reads CASSPPGTGDGYTF. In DNA form, the CDR3 reads TGTGCCAGCAGTCCGCCCGGGACAGGGGACGGCTACACCTTC.

At least ten counts were recorded for this clonotype. The chain combines TRBV28 with TRBJ2-6; TRBD2 is a possible D gene (5 bases). Germline lookup yields CDR1 MDHEN and CDR2 SYDVKM. The CDR3 loop spans 16 amino acids. Trimming took 10 bases from V and 14 from J, leaving 30 bases between them. This chain's CDR3 is CATFVCGQRLLSILTF. In nucleotides, the CDR3 is TGTGCCACCTTCGTTTGCGGGCAGAGACTATTAAGCATCCTGACTTTC.

V and J are TRBV6-1 and TRBJ2-5; D may be TRBD1 (7 bases). Germline CDR1 MNHNS, CDR2 SASEGT. Trimming took 6 bases from V and 3 from J, leaving 17 bases between them. This CDR3 spans 15 amino acids. For the CDR3, the DNA is TGTGCCAGCAGCGACTCGCGGGACAGTGAAGAGACCCAGTACTTC. It is translated as CASSDSRDSEETQYF.

The table lists this clonotype with a few counts. The rearrangement links TRBV5-4 to TRBJ1-2; D may be TRBD1 (6 bases). Germline-derived CDR1 and CDR2 are SGHNT and YYREEE (reference sequence). V was cut by 4 bases and J by 3 bases, with 19 bases left in between. The CDR3 is 16 residues long. CDR3 bases: TGTGCCAGCAGCGGATCGCGGACGGAGGGGGACTATGGCTACACCTTC. It is translated as CASSGSRTEGDYGYTF.

V gene TRBV10-3 combines with J gene TRBJ2-5; TRBD2 is a possible D gene (5 bases). V shed 4 bases and J shed 5 bases, with 11 bases lying between them. From germline, CDR1 is ENHRY and CDR2 SYGVKD. The CDR3 contains 13 residues. CDR3 DNA sequence: TGTGCCATCAGTGGGACGGGAATGGAGACCCAGTACTTC. Its protein product is CAISGTGMETQYF.

This clonotype was found many times. The rearrangement joins TRBV4-3 to TRBJ2-3, with D unresolved. Trimming cost V 0 bases and J 0 bases, with 4 bases left between them. The germline V gene has CDR1 LGHNA and CDR2 YSLEER. The CDR3 is 14 amino acids. The CDR3 here is CASSQDSSTDTQYF. CDR3 sequence (DNA): TGCGCCAGCAGCCAAGATAGCAGCACAGATACGCAGTATTTT.

This clonotype appeared a single time. This could be a read error, since a much larger clone is one nucleotide away. The rearrangement links TRBV27 to TRBJ1-4; possible D gene TRBD1, 6 bases. Germline lookup yields CDR1 MNHEY and CDR2 SMNVEV (reference sequence). V was cut by 6 bases and J by 7 bases, with 15 bases left in between. The CDR3 sequence is 14 residues long. The CDR3 spells CASSYEGGSEKLFF. DNA for the CDR3: TGTGCCAGCAGCTACGAGGGGGGCAGTGAAAAACTGTTTTTT.

This clonotype turned up a few times. The chain carries TRBV15 and TRBJ2-1; the match to TRBD2 covers 7 bases. Matching the DNA end better, TRBJ2-7 makes the J call doubtful. Germline V gives CDR1 LNHNV, CDR2 YYDKDF (reference sequence). There are 19 residues in the CDR3. The CDR3 nucleotides read TGTGCCACCAGCAGAGGACTACTCTGGGCGGGAGTCATGGGGAATGAGCAGTACTTC. Translated, it gives CATSRGLLWAGVMGNEQYF.

This chain connects TRBV4-1 to TRBJ2-7; D perhaps matches TRBD2 (5 bases). Per germline, CDR1 MGHRA and CDR2 YSYEKL. Between the trimmed V and J ends, which lost 0 bases and 3 bases, there was a span of 15 bases. This CDR3 comprises 16 residues. The CDR3 region has the DNA TGCGCCAGCAGCCAAGATCATCGAGGGAAAGGCTACGAGCAGTACTTC. Its translation: CASSQDHRGKGYEQYF.

Details on this clonotype: Germline and junction disagree at one end, which may indicate a read error. The CDR3 loop is CASSQESISVDSYNKQFF. CDR3 in DNA: TGTGCCAGCAGCCAAGAATCGATCTCGGTCGACTCCTACAATAAGCAGTTCTTC. The chain recombines TRBV3-1 with TRBJ2-1; D uncertain. CDR3 size: 18 residues. The germline V gene encodes CDR1 LGHDT and CDR2 YNNKEL (reference sequence).

The chain employs TRBV9 and TRBJ2-5, with D tentatively TRBD1 or TRBD2 (7 bases each). Trimming took 4 bases from V and 5 from J, leaving 15 bases between them. Germline CDR1 SGDLS, CDR2 YYNGEE. The CDR3 has 14 residues. CDR3 nucleotides: TGTGCCAGCAGCTCAGGGGGAGGGAGGGAGACCCAGTACTTC. It translates to CASSSGGGRETQYF.

This clonotype came up many times. The chain links TRBV27 to TRBJ1-1, with 8 nucleotides matching TRBD1. Germline values: CDR1 MNHEY, CDR2 SMNVEV (reference sequence). The junction had 8 bases not matched to a gene; V was cut back by 5 bases and J by 3 bases. The CDR3 extends over 15 amino acids. The CDR3 DNA follows: TGTGCCAGCAGTCTTAAGACAGGGGCGGACACTGAAGCTTTCTTT. Translated, it gives CASSLKTGADTEAFF.